Following are 27 T cell receptor beta chains from one sample sequenced in a study of cytomegalovirus exposure and HLA in healthy donors. PCR primers comprised 60 Vbeta and 13 Jbeta primers. Assay used: immunoSEQ multiplex PCR; TCRdb lists only in-frame clones, some missing. The sample has about 140,000 clones, around 86% seen once. Sequenced material: PBMCs. All receptors come from a female donor in good health and CMV-seronegative.

V is TRBV6-6 and J is TRBJ2-1, with 7 bases aligning to TRBD1. Per the germline V gene, CDR1 is MNHNY and CDR2 is SVGAGI (reference sequence). The CDR3 covers 15 residues. J was trimmed by 5 bases and V by 5 bases; bases with no gene match: 9. The CDR3 DNA is TGTGCCAGCAGTAACAGGACAGGTGGAAACAATGAGCAGTTCTTC. Its protein product is CASSNRTGGNNEQFF.

This clone was seen a single time. The genes are TRBV29-1 and TRBJ2-7; 7 nucleotides line up with TRBD1. CDR1 is SQVTM and CDR2 is ANQGSEA in the germline V gene. The CDR3 covers 15 residues. Germline trimming cut 4 bases from V and 1 base from J; bases unmatched to any gene: 10. The CDR3 loop is CSVVPTRGSSYEQYF. The CDR3 DNA reads TGCAGCGTTGTCCCCACCAGGGGGTCTTCCTACGAGCAGTACTTC.

The CDR3 sequence: CASSDGGTGWEETQYF. CDR3 nucleotides: TGTGCCAGCAGTGACGGCGGGACAGGGTGGGAAGAGACCCAGTACTTC. This chain links TRBV25-1 with TRBJ2-5, with TRBD1 identical over 9 bases. This CDR3 has 16 residues. CDR1 and CDR2 (germline): MGHDK, SYGVNS. With 3 bases clipped from V and 3 bases from J, the junction kept 8 bases outside the gene matches. The whole variable domain, remainder taken from reference TRBV25-1 and TRBJ2-5, is EADIYQTPRYLVIGTGKKITLECSQTMGHDKMYWYQQDPGMELHLIHYSYGVNSTEKGDLSSESTVSRIRTEHFPLTLESARPSHTSQYLCASSDGGTGWEETQYFGPGTRLLVL.

This clone appeared once. V gene TRBV5-6 combines with J gene TRBJ2-5; 7 bases are a match to TRBD1. CDR1 is SGHDT and CDR2 is YYEEEE in the germline V gene. With 2 bases clipped from V and 4 bases from J, the junction kept 5 bases outside the gene matches. CDR3 length equals 14 residues. The CDR3 is CASSLKGAGETQYF. The CDR3 DNA is TGTGCCAGCAGCTTAAAGGGGGCAGGAGAGACCCAGTACTTC.

The V call is TRBV5-4, the J call TRBJ2-5; the match to TRBD1 covers 11 bases. The germline CDR1 and CDR2 sequences are SGHNT and YYREEE (reference sequence). This CDR3 has 16 residues. V shed 2 bases and J 2 bases; nucleotides not matched to a gene: 5. DNA for the CDR3: TGTGCCAGCAGCTTAGGCGGACAGGGGGCACAAGAGACCCAGTACTTC. Translated, it gives CASSLGGQGAQETQYF.

This clone appeared a few times. CDR3 loop: CASSLGLAGNSYEQYF. Here the CDR3 DNA reads TGTGCCAGCAGTTTAGGACTAGCGGGAAACTCCTACGAGCAGTACTTC. The rearrangement uses TRBV28 and TRBJ2-7, with TRBD2 matching over 12 bases. CDR3 length: 16 residues. The V and J ends lost 2 bases and 0 bases, in that order; junction bases with no gene match: 2. The germline gives CDR1 MDHEN, CDR2 SYDVKM.

This sequence joins TRBV5-4 and TRBJ1-3; 8 positions agree with TRBD1. The germline CDR1 and CDR2 sequences are SGHNT and YYREEE (reference sequence). The CDR3 sequence is 16 residues long. J gave up 0 bases and V 4 bases, and 6 bases lay outside the gene matches. The CDR3 loop is CASSHEDRDSGNTIYF. CDR3 DNA sequence: TGTGCCAGCAGCCATGAGGACAGGGACTCTGGAAACACCATATATTTT.

The chain carries TRBV18 and TRBJ1-1; 11 nucleotides align to TRBD1. This CDR3 has 15 residues. CDR1 is KGHSH, CDR2 LQKENI, per germline. V shed 2 bases, J shed 1 base, and the junction held 0 bases outside the gene matches. The CDR3 DNA follows: TGTGCCAGCTCACCAGGACAGGGGGCGAACACTGAAGCTTTCTTT. Protein: CASSPGQGANTEAFF.

The chain carries TRBV13 and TRBJ2-5; 11 bases are a match to TRBD2. Germline CDR1 and CDR2: PRHDT and FYEKMQ (reference sequence). The CDR3 extends over 16 amino acids. With 4 bases clipped from V and 9 bases from J, the junction kept 13 bases outside the gene matches. The CDR3 here is CASSSPITSGGRAQYF. For the CDR3, the DNA is TGTGCCAGCAGCTCGCCCATTACTAGCGGGGGACGGGCCCAGTACTTC.

V and J are TRBV6-5 and TRBJ2-1; 7 bases are a match to TRBD2. V lost 2 bases, J lost 5 bases, and 9 bases stayed unmatched. The CDR3 runs to 16 residues. Germline V lookup: CDR1 MNHEY, CDR2 SVGAGI. DNA of the CDR3: TGTGCCAGCAGTTACACCACGGGGGGTTCAAACAATGAGCAGTTCTTC. It codes for CASSYTTGGSNNEQFF.

The rearrangement joins TRBV11-3 to TRBJ2-5; D remains unclear. Per germline, CDR1 SGHNT and CDR2 YENEEA. The CDR3 is made up of 13 amino acids. Trimming took off 1 base at V and 3 bases at J, with 6 bases between the two ends. The CDR3 sequence is CASSLVSEETQYF. The CDR3 region has the DNA TGTGCCAGCAGCTTAGTCTCCGAAGAGACCCAGTACTTC.

The chain joins TRBV27 to TRBJ2-1, with 10 bases fitting TRBD1. V was pared by 5 bases and J by 0 bases, with 16 bases of the junction left unmatched. The germline CDR1 and CDR2 sequences are MNHEY and SMNVEV (reference sequence). The CDR3 has 20 residues. Here the CDR3 reads CASSPAPGDRGTSSYNEQFF. The CDR3 DNA reads TGTGCCAGCAGTCCGGCTCCCGGGGACAGGGGAACTAGCTCCTACAATGAGCAGTTCTTC.

The rearrangement uses TRBV13 and TRBJ1-1; no clear D. The CDR3 is 12 residues long. Germline CDR1 and CDR2: PRHDT and FYEKMQ (reference sequence). Trimming pared 0 bases from V and 5 bases from J, leaving 4 bases between. The CDR3 nucleotides read TGTGCCAGCAGCTTAGGTCGGACTGAAGCTTTCTTT. Protein: CASSLGRTEAFF.

This chain joins TRBV6-1 and TRBJ1-1; D possibly corresponds to TRBD1 (5 bases). Trimming pared 1 base from V and 0 bases from J, leaving 9 bases between. Germline V gene sequence: CDR1 MNHNS, CDR2 SASEGT. This CDR3 contains 15 residues. In DNA form, the CDR3 reads TGTGCCAGCAGTGAAGAGGACAATTTGAACACTGAAGCTTTCTTT. It specifies CASSEEDNLNTEAFF.

The chain recombines TRBV18 with TRBJ2-4; 8 bases are a match to TRBD1. With 2 bases clipped from V and 0 bases from J, the junction kept 0 bases outside the gene matches. Germline CDR1 and CDR2: KGHSH and LQKENI. The CDR3 has 15 amino acids. The CDR3 loop is CASSPTGGAKNIQYF. In DNA form, the CDR3 reads TGTGCCAGCTCACCAACAGGGGGAGCCAAAAACATTCAGTACTTC.

J is TRBJ1-2 and V is TRBV4-2; D ambiguous. The V end was cut by 1 base, the J end by 3 bases, with 6 bases between. Looked up from germline, CDR1 is LGHNA and CDR2 is YNFKEQ. The CDR3 has 13 amino acids. The CDR3: CASSQGDHYGYTF. DNA of the CDR3: TGTGCCAGCAGCCAAGGAGATCACTATGGCTACACCTTC.

This clone was detected a few times. The chain joins TRBV28 to TRBJ1-5; D is ambiguous. The CDR3 runs to 15 residues. V lost 2 bases, J lost 5 bases, and 13 bases lay in between. Germline V lookup: CDR1 MDHEN, CDR2 SYDVKM. For the CDR3, the DNA is TGTGCCAGCAGTTTAGGAGAGTATGGCCATCAGCCCCAGCATTTT. As protein: CASSLGEYGHQPQHF. Based on the CDR3 plus reference TRBV28 and TRBJ1-5, the full variable domain is DVKVTQSSRYLVKRTGEKVFLECVQDMDHENMFWYRQDPGLGLRLIYFSYDVKMKEKGDIPEGYSVSREKKERFSLILESASTNQTSMYLCASSLGEYGHQPQHFGDGTRLSIL.

This clone has only a few counts. This sample includes further DNA sequences coding for the same CDR3. The chain has TRBV5-1 and TRBJ1-4, with 9 nucleotides matching TRBD1. This CDR3 is built from 14 residues. Germline values: CDR1 SGHRS, CDR2 YFSETQ. Trimming at V came to 5 bases and at J to 2 bases, leaving 1 base not matched to a gene. The CDR3 DNA reads TGCGCCAGCAGTACAGGGGGCACTAATGAAAAACTGTTTTTT. It specifies CASSTGGTNEKLFF.

J is TRBJ2-1 and V is TRBV27, with D perhaps matching TRBD2 (6 bases). The CDR3 consists of 20 residues. Trimming stripped 2 bases from V and 0 bases from J, with 23 bases between. Germline CDR1 is MNHEY and CDR2 is SMNVEV (reference sequence). CDR3 sequence reads: CASSLLSGTLSLSSYNEQFF. CDR3 DNA: TGTGCCAGCAGTTTACTTTCCGGGACTTTAAGTCTCAGCTCCTACAATGAGCAGTTCTTC.

The genes are TRBV2 and TRBJ1-2, with 7 nucleotides matching TRBD1. The CDR3 loop spans 11 amino acids. Germline trimming cut 5 bases from V and 8 bases from J; bases unmatched to any gene: 2. CDR1 is SNHLY, CDR2 FYNNEI, per germline. In DNA form, the CDR3 reads TGTGCCAGCAGTACAGGGGACGGCTACACCTTC. This gives the protein CASSTGDGYTF.

V and J are TRBV27 and TRBJ2-7, with D possibly being TRBD2 (5 bases). V was trimmed by 7 bases and J by 1 base, leaving 23 bases between them. CDR1 is MNHEY, CDR2 SMNVEV, per germline (reference sequence). This CDR3 has 17 amino acids. The CDR3 coding sequence is TGTGCCAGCACACAGACCCCACTAGACCGAATTTCCTACGAGCAGTACTTC. It is translated as CASTQTPLDRISYEQYF.

This chain uses TRBV28 with TRBJ2-7; a possible D gene is TRBD2 (6 bases). The CDR3 totals 14 residues. V lost 5 bases, J lost 0 bases, and 11 bases lay in between. Per germline, CDR1 MDHEN and CDR2 SYDVKM. The CDR3 reads CASSGSGYSYEQYF. For the CDR3, the DNA is TGTGCCAGCAGTGGTAGCGGTTACTCCTACGAGCAGTACTTC.

This clone showed up just a few times. The chain carries TRBV19 and TRBJ1-5, with a possible D match to TRBD1 (5 bases). The V end was cut by 6 bases, the J end by 2 bases, with 14 bases between. CDR1 is LNHDA, CDR2 SQIVND, per germline (reference sequence). CDR3 length equals 15 residues. As DNA, the CDR3 is TGTGCCAGTAGCCCGATGGGGGGTGGCAATCAGCCCCAGCATTTT. Amino acids: CASSPMGGGNQPQHF.

This chain uses TRBV5-1 with TRBJ1-3; 9 bases match TRBD1. Trimming took 4 bases from V and 4 from J; bases not matched to a gene: 9. The CDR3 has 16 residues. Germline V gene data show CDR1 as SGHRS and CDR2 as YFSETQ. CDR3 sequence: CASSPTGGTTGNTIYF. DNA of the CDR3: TGCGCCAGCAGCCCGACAGGGGGTACGACCGGAAACACCATATATTTT.

The chain couples TRBV28 to TRBJ2-1; 11 nucleotides match TRBD2. The trim removed 2 bases at V and 7 bases at J, leaving 7 bases unmatched. CDR1 and CDR2 from the germline V gene are MDHEN and SYDVKM. The CDR3 consists of 16 residues. The CDR3 DNA reads TGTGCCAGCAGTTTAAGGCGACTAGCGGGACGAAATGAGCAGTTCTTC. Amino acids: CASSLRRLAGRNEQFF.

The chain recombines TRBV29-1 with TRBJ2-7, with a weak D call TRBD2 (6 bases). The ends were cut back, 7 bases at V and 2 bases at J, with 12 bases in the middle. The CDR3 loop spans 12 amino acids. Germline lookup yields CDR1 SQVTM and CDR2 ANQGSEA. For the CDR3, the DNA is TGCAGCGCCCTGGGACTCCCCTACGAGCAGTACTTC. Translating gives CSALGLPYEQYF.

The chain employs TRBV27 and TRBJ1-4; 12 nucleotides agree with TRBD1. Unmatched junction bases numbered 5, after V lost 5 bases and J lost 7 bases. Germline CDR1 and CDR2: MNHEY and SMNVEV (reference sequence). The CDR3 runs 15 residues. CDR3 nucleotides: TGTGCCAGCAGTGGGGACAGGGGGCGCGGTGAAAAACTGTTTTTT. This encodes CASSGDRGRGEKLFF.